This T cell receptor (beta chain) was retrieved from a study of blood T cell repertoires in COVID-19 (dated by TCRdb to 2020 to 2022). General notes on the study: Samples covering the acute and convalescent phases of COVID-19 were provided by collaborators in the United States, Italy and Spain. Where available, HLA class I and class II types were obtained from metadata supplied by the sample provider rather than from assay-based typing. Sample metadata almost always included a de-identified subject ID, COVID-19 status, age in years and sex. Samples came from the ongoing ImmuneRACE study (first 160 participants) plus 1,254 subjects from 6 global collaborators. The prospective study material was composed of cDNA or gDNA derived from T cells, B-cell-depleted T cells, or PBMCs. The repertoires were released in a freely available public database meant as a resource for research on the immune response to SARS-CoV-2. The dataset comprised deeply sampled blood TCRbeta repertoires from subjects exposed to, actively infected with, or recovered from COVID-19.

A second Seattle source provided samples from volunteer blood donors who had recovered from COVID-19. Collaborating institutions collected whole blood in K2EDTA tubes following their own protocols. For TCRbeta analysis, collaborator samples were shipped as frozen whole blood, as isolated PBMCs, or as DNA extracted from either sample type. CDR1 and CDR2, looked up from the germline V gene, are LGHNA and YNFKEQ. Including cysteine and phenylalanine, the CDR3 has 14 amino acids. Only CDR3 DNA is held: 42 bases, read in frame from base 1. Between the V and J ends, shortened by 3 bases and 4 bases respectively, the junction contains 12 bases. TCRbeta CDR3 regions were amplified from genomic DNA by means of the immunoSEQ Assay, a bias-controlled multiplex PCR. As for how the authors treated the data: The number of nucleated cells in each sample was estimated by amplification of reference gene primers within the assay. Sequence reads were collapsed and filtered to measure the absolute abundance of every unique TCRbeta CDR3 rearrangement. For each sample, productive Simpson clonality was calculated by taking the square root of Simpson's diversity index across productive rearrangements. Entries here come from immuneACCESS through TCRdb and include only in-frame sequences with V and J called. Some clones fail to appear in such tables; in the studies checked, an unresolved V gene covers under half of the shortfall, and the cause of the remainder is unknown. V and J calls and clone size are given by that table; D and trimming were obtained from the DNA. The sample table shows a few hundred thousand clones, and 86% are seen once. The top ten clones comprise approximately 9.8% of the sample.

The full study reports these points: How much clinical and demographic metadata was included differed by source and by participant, and the metadata was provided uncurated.

Turning to this clone: No cognate antigen has been identified for it. The record has no base qualities; no much larger clone is one base away.

The clonotype originates from a man aged 40-49 years who had recovered from COVID-19. The sequencing sample was made of peripheral blood. The V gene is TRBV4-2 and the J gene is TRBJ1-2; the D gene lacks a confident call. This receptor carries the CDR3 CASSHTEGIYGYTF. The bases are TGTGCCAGCAGCCATACTGAGGGAATCTATGGCTACACCTTC.